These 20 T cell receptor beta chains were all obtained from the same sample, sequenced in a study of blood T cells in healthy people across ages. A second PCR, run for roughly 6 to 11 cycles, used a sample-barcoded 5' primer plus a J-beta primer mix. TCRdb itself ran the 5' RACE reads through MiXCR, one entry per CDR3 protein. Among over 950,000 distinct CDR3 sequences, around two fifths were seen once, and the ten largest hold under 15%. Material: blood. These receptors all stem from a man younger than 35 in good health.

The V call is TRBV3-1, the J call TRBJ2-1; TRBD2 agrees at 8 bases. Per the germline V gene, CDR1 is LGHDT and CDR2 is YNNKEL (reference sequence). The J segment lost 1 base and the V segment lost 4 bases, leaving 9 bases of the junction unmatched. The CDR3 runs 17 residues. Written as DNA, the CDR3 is TGTGCCAGCAGCCCCCTTTGGGGCGGGGGGTCCTACAATGAGCAGTTCTTC. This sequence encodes CASSPLWGGGSYNEQFF.

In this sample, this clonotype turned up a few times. The CDR3, as DNA: TGCGCCAGCAGCCAGGACCCGGAACGGGACACTCGCACAGATACGCAGTATTTT. As protein: CASSQDPERDTRTDTQYF. The genes are TRBV4-1 and TRBJ2-3, with a weak D call TRBD1 (6 bases). CDR1 MGHRA and CDR2 YSYEKL come from the germline V gene. The V end lost 3 bases, the J end lost 1 base, and 20 bases lay between the germline ends. The CDR3 totals 18 residues.

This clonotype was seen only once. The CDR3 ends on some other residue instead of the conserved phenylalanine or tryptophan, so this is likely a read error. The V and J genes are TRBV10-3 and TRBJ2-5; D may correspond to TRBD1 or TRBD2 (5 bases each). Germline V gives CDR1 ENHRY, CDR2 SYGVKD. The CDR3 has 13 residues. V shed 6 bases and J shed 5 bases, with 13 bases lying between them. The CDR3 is CAIRDLGDETQYL. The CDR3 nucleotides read TGTGCCATCAGGGACTTGGGGGACGAGACCCAGTACTTA.

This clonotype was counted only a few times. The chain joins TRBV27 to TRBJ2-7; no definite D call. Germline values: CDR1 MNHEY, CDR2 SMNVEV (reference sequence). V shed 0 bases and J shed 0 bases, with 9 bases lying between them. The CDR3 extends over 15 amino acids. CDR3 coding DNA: TGTGCCAGCAGTTTATCTGGCGTGCACTCCTACGAGCAGTACTTC. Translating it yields CASSLSGVHSYEQYF.

The CDR3 spells CAILGTGLNTEAFF. DNA of the CDR3: TGTGCCATCCTTGGGACAGGGCTAAACACTGAAGCTTTCTTT. This rearrangement joins TRBV10-3 to TRBJ1-1; 9 bases map to TRBD1. There are 14 residues in the CDR3. The V segment lost 8 bases and the J segment 2 bases; nucleotides outside the gene matches: 6. Germline V lookup: CDR1 ENHRY, CDR2 SYGVKD.

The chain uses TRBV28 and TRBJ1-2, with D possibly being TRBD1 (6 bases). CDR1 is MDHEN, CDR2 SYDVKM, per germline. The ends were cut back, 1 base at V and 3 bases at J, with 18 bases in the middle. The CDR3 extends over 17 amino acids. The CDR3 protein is CASSLSTTGLGDYGYTF. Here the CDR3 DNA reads TGTGCCAGCAGTTTATCGACAACAGGGTTAGGGGACTATGGCTACACCTTC.

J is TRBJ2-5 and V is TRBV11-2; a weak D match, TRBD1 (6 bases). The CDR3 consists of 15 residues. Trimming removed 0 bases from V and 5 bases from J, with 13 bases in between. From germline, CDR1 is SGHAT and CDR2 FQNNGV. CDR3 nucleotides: TGTGCCAGCAGCTTAGATGGACAGCCCGGGGAGACCCAGTACTTC. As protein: CASSLDGQPGETQYF.

CDR3 in amino acids: CSVSQGADGYTF. DNA for the CDR3: TGCAGTGTCTCGCAGGGGGCAGATGGCTACACCTTC. The chain has TRBV20-1 and TRBJ1-2, with TRBD1 matching over 8 bases. Looked up from germline, CDR1 is DFQATT and CDR2 is SNEGSKA (reference sequence). V dropped 7 bases and J dropped 6; count of bases not matched to a gene: 7. This CDR3 contains 12 residues.

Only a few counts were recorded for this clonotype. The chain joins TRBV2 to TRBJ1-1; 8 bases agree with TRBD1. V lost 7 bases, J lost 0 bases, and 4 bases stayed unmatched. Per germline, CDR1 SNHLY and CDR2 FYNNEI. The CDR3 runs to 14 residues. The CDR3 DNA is TGTGCCAGCACCTCGACAGGGGTGAACACTGAAGCTTTCTTT. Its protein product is CASTSTGVNTEAFF.

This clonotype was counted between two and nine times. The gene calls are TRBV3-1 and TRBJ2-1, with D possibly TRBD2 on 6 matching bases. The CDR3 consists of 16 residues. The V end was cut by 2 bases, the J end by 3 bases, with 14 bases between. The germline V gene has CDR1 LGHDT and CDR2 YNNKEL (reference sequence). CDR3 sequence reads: CASSQRPIGGYNEQFF. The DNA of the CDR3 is TGTGCCAGCAGCCAAAGACCCATCGGGGGCTACAATGAGCAGTTCTTC.

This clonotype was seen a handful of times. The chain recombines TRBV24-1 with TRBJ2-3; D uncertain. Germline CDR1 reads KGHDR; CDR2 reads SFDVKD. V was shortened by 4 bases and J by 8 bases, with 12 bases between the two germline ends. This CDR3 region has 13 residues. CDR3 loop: CATSENIGRTQYF. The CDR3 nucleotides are TGTGCCACCAGTGAAAATATAGGTCGTACGCAGTATTTT.

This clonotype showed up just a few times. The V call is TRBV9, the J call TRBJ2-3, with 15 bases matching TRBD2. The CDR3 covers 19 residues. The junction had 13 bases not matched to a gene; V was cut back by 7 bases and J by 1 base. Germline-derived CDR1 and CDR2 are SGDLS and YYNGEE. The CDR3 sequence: CASPPPRTSGGAGTDTQYF. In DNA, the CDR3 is TGTGCCAGCCCCCCTCCGAGGACTAGCGGGGGGGCAGGCACAGATACGCAGTATTTT. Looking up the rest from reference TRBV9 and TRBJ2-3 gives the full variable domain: DSGVTQTPKHLITATGQRVTLRCSPRSGDLSVYWYQQSLDQGLQFLIQYYNGEERAKGNILERFSAQQFPDLHSELNLSSLELGDSALYFCASPPPRTSGGAGTDTQYFGPGTRLTVL.

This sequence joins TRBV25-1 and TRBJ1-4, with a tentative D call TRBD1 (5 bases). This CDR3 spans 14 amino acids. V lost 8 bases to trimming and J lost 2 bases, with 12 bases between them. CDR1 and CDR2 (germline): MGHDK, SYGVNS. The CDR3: CASPRGGTNEKLFF. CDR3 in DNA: TGTGCCAGCCCTCGCGGGGGGACTAATGAAAAACTGTTTTTT.

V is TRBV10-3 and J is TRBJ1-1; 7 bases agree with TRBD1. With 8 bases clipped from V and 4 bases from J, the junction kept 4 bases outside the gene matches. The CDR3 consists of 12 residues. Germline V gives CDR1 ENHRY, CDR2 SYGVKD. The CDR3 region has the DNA TGTGCCATCGGACAGGTAGTCACTGAAGCTTTCTTT. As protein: CAIGQVVTEAFF.

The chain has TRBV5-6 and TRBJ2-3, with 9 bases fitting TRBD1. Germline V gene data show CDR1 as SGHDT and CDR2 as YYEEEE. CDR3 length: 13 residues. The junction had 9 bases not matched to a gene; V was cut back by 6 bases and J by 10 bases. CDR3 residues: CASTRTGDRAQYF. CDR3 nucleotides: TGTGCCAGCACCCGGACAGGGGATCGGGCGCAGTATTTT.

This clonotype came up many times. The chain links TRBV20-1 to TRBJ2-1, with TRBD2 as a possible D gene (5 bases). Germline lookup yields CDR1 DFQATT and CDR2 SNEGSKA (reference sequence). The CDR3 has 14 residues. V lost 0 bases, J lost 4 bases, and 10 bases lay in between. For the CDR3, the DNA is TGCAGTGCTAGAGACCGGACTGATTACAATGAGCAGTTCTTC. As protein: CSARDRTDYNEQFF.

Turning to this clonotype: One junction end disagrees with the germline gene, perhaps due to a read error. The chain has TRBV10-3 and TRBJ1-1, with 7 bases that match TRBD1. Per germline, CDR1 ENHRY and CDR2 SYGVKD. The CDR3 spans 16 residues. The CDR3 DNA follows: TGTACCATCAGTGAGTCACAGGGGTGGATGAACACTGAAGCTTTCTTT. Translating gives CTISESQGWMNTEAFF.

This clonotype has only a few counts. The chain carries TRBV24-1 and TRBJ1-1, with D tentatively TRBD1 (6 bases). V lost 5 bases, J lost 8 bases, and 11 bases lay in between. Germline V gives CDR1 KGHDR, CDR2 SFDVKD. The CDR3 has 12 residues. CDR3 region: CATSAGDGEAFF. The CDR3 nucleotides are TGTGCCACCAGTGCAGGGGATGGGGAAGCTTTCTTT.

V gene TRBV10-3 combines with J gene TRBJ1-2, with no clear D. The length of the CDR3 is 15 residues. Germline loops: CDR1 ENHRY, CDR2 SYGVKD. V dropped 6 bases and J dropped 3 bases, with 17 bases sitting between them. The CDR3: CAISPVGQTYYGYTF. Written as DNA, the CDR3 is TGTGCCATCAGCCCGGTTGGGCAGACGTACTATGGCTACACCTTC.

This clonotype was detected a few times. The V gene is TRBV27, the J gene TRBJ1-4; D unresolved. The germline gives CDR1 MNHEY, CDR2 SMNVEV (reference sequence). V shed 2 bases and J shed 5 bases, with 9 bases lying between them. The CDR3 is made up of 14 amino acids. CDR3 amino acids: CASSLQRENEKLFF. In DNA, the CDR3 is TGTGCCAGCAGTTTACAAAGGGAGAATGAAAAACTGTTTTTT.